The 2 T cell receptor beta chains given below trace back to one sample, sequenced in a study of post-analysis software for immune sequencing data. Findings and limits, study-wide: In patients, about five TRBV segments were more frequent than in controls, with TRBV5-6, TRBV5-1 and TRBV20-1 among them.

These receptors' targets are unknown. Tagging with unique molecular identifiers was a feature of the TCR beta cDNA libraries. Via MiXCR, TCRdb re-called the PCR reads, giving one row per CDR3 protein. Found here are about 190,000 distinct CDR3 sequences, approximately 30% of them singletons; the top ten hold around 3.2%. Sequencing was carried out using blood. These receptors were obtained from a girl under 18 with multiple sclerosis.

This clonotype has a count of ten or more. V is TRBV15 and J is TRBJ2-1; 11 bases align to TRBD2. The CDR3 is made up of 16 amino acids. Germline CDR1 reads LNHNV; CDR2 reads YYDKDF (reference sequence). Trimming took 6 bases from V and 4 from J; bases not matched to a gene: 8. CDR3: CATRPTGTSGYNEQFF. The CDR3 region has the DNA TGTGCCACCAGGCCGACCGGGACTAGCGGATACAATGAGCAGTTCTTC.

The chain carries TRBV20-1 and TRBJ2-7; D might be TRBD1 or TRBD2, each matching 7 bases. The V end lost 6 bases, the J end lost 7 bases, and 19 bases lay between the germline ends. This CDR3 has 13 amino acids. Per germline, CDR1 DFQATT and CDR2 SNEGSKA (reference sequence). The CDR3 DNA sequence: TGCAGTGCGCGGAGGTCCCAGGGGGGGGAGCAGTACTTC. The encoded protein is CSARRSQGGEQYF.